Following are 27 T cell receptor beta chains from one sample sequenced in a study of T cell responses to AZD1222 COVID-19 vaccine (dated by TCRdb to the early 2020s). Receptor libraries were prepared by the immunoSEQ multiplex PCR assay. Imported from immuneACCESS, the table was reduced by TCRdb to in-frame sequences with V and J called. These copies leave out some clones; in studies compared against another copy, an unresolved V gene accounts for under half, and the cause of the remainder is not known. In all, the sample holds over 85,000 clones, and around 89% of those were seen once. 7.5% of the sample rests with the top ten. Interpreted using the paper, the time point label stands for: baseline before first vaccination. This material consisted of peripheral blood, taken on day 0 of AZD1222 vaccination. The receptor set was obtained from an adult in good health.

This sequence joins TRBV5-4 and TRBJ2-3; D call uncertain. The CDR3 has 13 residues. Germline CDR1 and CDR2: SGHNT and YYREEE (reference sequence). V was cut by 0 bases and J by 3 bases, with 5 bases left in between. The chain's CDR3 is CASSLAGTDTQYF. CDR3 DNA: TGTGCCAGCAGCTTGGCGGGTACAGATACGCAGTATTTT. The full variable domain, completed using reference TRBV5-4 and TRBJ2-3, is ETGVTQSPTHLIKTRGQQVTLRCSSQSGHNTVSWYQQALGQGPQFIFQYYREEENGRGNFPPRFSGLQFPNYSSELNVNALELDDSALYLCASSLAGTDTQYFGPGTRLTVL.

The chain recombines TRBV2 with TRBJ2-7; 7 positions match TRBD1. V was clipped by 10 bases and J by 7 bases; unmatched bases: 16. The CDR3 loop spans 14 amino acids. Germline V gene lookup returns CDR1 SNHLY and CDR2 FYNNEI. The CDR3 bases are TGTGCCACCCAACGGAACAGGGGAATGGGGGAGCAGTACTTC. It yields the protein CATQRNRGMGEQYF. Full variable domain (remainder filled in from reference TRBV2 and TRBJ2-7): EPEVTQTPSHQVTQMGQEVILRCVPISNHLYFYWYRQILGQKVEFLVSFYNNEISEKSEIFDDQFSVERPDGSNFTLKIRSTKLEDSAMYFCATQRNRGMGEQYFGPGTRLTVT.

V is TRBV4-2 and J is TRBJ2-1; the D gene is possibly TRBD2 (6 bases). The germline CDR1 and CDR2 sequences are LGHNA and YNFKEQ. The CDR3 covers 15 residues. Trimming removed 4 bases from V and 2 bases from J, with 12 bases in between. CDR3 in DNA: TGTGCCAGCAGCCTCCGGGACTTAGCCTACAATGAGCAGTTCTTC. Its protein is CASSLRDLAYNEQFF.

V gene TRBV28 combines with J gene TRBJ2-2; D uncertain. Germline CDR1 and CDR2: MDHEN and SYDVKM. The CDR3 extends over 17 amino acids. Between the trimmed V and J ends, which lost 5 bases and 6 bases, there was a span of 22 bases. CDR3 in DNA: TGTGCCAGCAGTCCCCTCACGTTGACGCTCCGGGCCGGGGAGCTGTTTTTT. This gives the protein CASSPLTLTLRAGELFF.

A remark on this clone: A read error may account for a junction end that differs from germline. The rearrangement uses TRBV4-1 and TRBJ1-3; possible D gene TRBD1, 5 bases. This CDR3 has 17 residues. The V gene's germline CDR1 is MGHRA and CDR2 YSYEKL. The CDR3 spells CASSPRFFRDGGNTIYF. CDR3 nucleotides: TGCGCCAGCAGCCCCCGATTTTTCCGGGACGGTGGAAATACCATATATTTT.

This clone was detected a few times. V gene TRBV6-5 combines with J gene TRBJ1-1; D is uncertain. The CDR3 runs 14 residues. V was clipped by 1 base and J by 1 base, with 7 bases between them. Germline V CDR1 and CDR2: MNHEY, SVGAGI. The CDR3 DNA follows: TGTGCCAGCAGTTACTGGGAGCGGAACACTGAAGCTTTCTTT. Encoded protein: CASSYWERNTEAFF.

This clone occurred once. The chain uses TRBV19 and TRBJ1-2; D perhaps matches TRBD1 (5 bases). Trimming left V 7 bases short and J 2 bases short, with 11 bases between. This CDR3 comprises 13 residues. The germline gives CDR1 LNHDA, CDR2 SQIVND (reference sequence). The CDR3 nucleotides read TGTGCCAGTACCACACGGGGGAACTATGGCTACACCTTC. Its protein is CASTTRGNYGYTF.

The gene calls are TRBV7-2 and TRBJ2-7, with D possibly being TRBD2 (6 bases). Germline V gene sequence: CDR1 SGHTA, CDR2 FQGNSA. Trimming removed 5 bases at V and 6 bases at J, with 20 bases between. The length of the CDR3 is 15 residues. CDR3 loop: CASSPTRLVWTEQYF. In DNA form, the CDR3 reads TGTGCCAGCAGCCCAACGCGACTAGTTTGGACCGAGCAGTACTTC.

This rearrangement joins TRBV5-1 to TRBJ1-2; possibly TRBD1 for D (5 bases). In germline, CDR1 is SGHRS, CDR2 YFSETQ. The CDR3 loop spans 14 amino acids. The ends were cut back, 0 bases at V and 8 bases at J, with 14 bases in the middle. The CDR3 DNA follows: TGCGCCAGCAGCTTGGGGACCCCTCAGGGAGGCTACACCTTC. It translates to CASSLGTPQGGYTF.

The chain couples TRBV4-3 to TRBJ2-3; a weak D match, TRBD2 (6 bases). CDR1 is LGHNA, CDR2 YSLEER, per germline. Trimming removed 0 bases at V and 3 bases at J, with 16 bases between. This CDR3 spans 17 amino acids. The CDR3 DNA reads as TGCGCCAGCAGCCAAGATCTTTTGTCCGGAGGGACAGATACGCAGTATTTT. Protein sequence: CASSQDLLSGGTDTQYF.

The chain uses TRBV24-1 and TRBJ1-2; D is perhaps TRBD1 (5 bases). Germline CDR1 is KGHDR and CDR2 is SFDVKD. The CDR3 loop spans 14 amino acids. V lost 3 bases and J 5 bases, leaving 12 bases between the germline ends. The chain's CDR3 is CATSDPGRSYGYTF. The DNA for the CDR3 is TGTGCCACCAGTGATCCGGGACGGAGTTATGGCTACACCTTC.

This chain joins TRBV10-3 and TRBJ1-2, with 7 bases identical to TRBD1. V lost 7 bases, J lost 5 bases, and 13 bases stayed unmatched. The CDR3 runs to 15 residues. CDR1 ENHRY and CDR2 SYGVKD come from the germline V gene. CDR3 coding DNA: TGTGCCATCACCCAGGGGGGAGCCGGCCTTTATGGCTACACCTTC. Translated, it gives CAITQGGAGLYGYTF.

DNA of the CDR3: TGTGCCAGCAGCGTGACGGGGGGGGCCGACTCACCCCTCCACTTT. Amino acid sequence: CASSVTGGADSPLHF. The chain links TRBV9 to TRBJ1-6; perhaps TRBD1 as D (6 bases). CDR3 length equals 15 residues. V was trimmed by 2 bases and J by 10 bases, leaving 16 bases between them. Per the germline V gene, CDR1 is SGDLS and CDR2 is YYNGEE.

The chain links TRBV19 to TRBJ1-5; D is undetermined. V lost 0 bases and J 4 bases, leaving 13 bases between the germline ends. The germline CDR1 and CDR2 sequences are LNHDA and SQIVND (reference sequence). This CDR3 is 16 amino acids long. The DNA of the CDR3 is TGTGCCAGTAGTATAGAAGCAGGTAACGGTAATCAGCCCCAGCATTTT. Its protein is CASSIEAGNGNQPQHF.

This sequence joins TRBV7-2 and TRBJ2-6; D is undetermined. The germline gives CDR1 SGHTA, CDR2 FQGNSA. The CDR3 extends over 15 amino acids. Trimming took off 4 bases at V and 1 base at J, with 8 bases between the two ends. Here the CDR3 reads CASSSVKSGANVLTF. CDR3 nucleotide sequence: TGTGCCAGCAGCTCGGTCAAGTCTGGGGCCAACGTCCTGACTTTC.

The chain recombines TRBV2 with TRBJ1-1; D not resolved. The CDR3 contains 13 residues. Germline CDR1 SNHLY, CDR2 FYNNEI. V lost 4 bases to trimming and J lost 5 bases, with 11 bases between them. DNA for the CDR3: TGTGCCAGCAGTGTGGGTCGTCAAACTGAAGCTTTCTTT. Its protein is CASSVGRQTEAFF.

This chain joins TRBV5-6 and TRBJ1-3, with D unresolved. The ends were cut back, 4 bases at V and 5 bases at J, with 16 bases in the middle. Germline V gene sequence: CDR1 SGHDT, CDR2 YYEEEE. CDR3 length: 15 amino acids. Here the CDR3 reads CASSPGGLVRNTIYF. CDR3 in DNA: TGTGCCAGCAGCCCAGGTGGGCTGGTCCGAAACACCATATATTTT.

This clone was detected once. CDR3 in amino acids: CASSPVAGGSDTQYF. DNA of the CDR3: TGTGCCAGCAGCCCTGTAGCGGGAGGGTCAGATACGCAGTATTTT. This chain uses TRBV27 with TRBJ2-3; 11 bases fit TRBD2. The CDR3 totals 15 residues. The V and J ends lost 6 bases and 4 bases, in that order; junction bases with no gene match: 6. Germline V gives CDR1 MNHEY, CDR2 SMNVEV (reference sequence).

This clone appeared a few times. This sequence joins TRBV10-1 and TRBJ1-4, with D hard to call. The CDR3 runs to 10 residues. Trimming took off 7 bases at V and 4 bases at J, with 1 base between the two ends. Germline V gene sequence: CDR1 WNHNN, CDR2 SYGVQD (reference sequence). The CDR3 sequence: CASINEKLFF. CDR3 DNA sequence: TGCGCCAGCATTAATGAAAAACTGTTTTTT.

The rearrangement joins TRBV6-5 to TRBJ1-2; D is perhaps TRBD1 (6 bases). The CDR3 sequence is 14 residues long. The V end lost 7 bases, the J end lost 2 bases, and 14 bases lay between the germline ends. Germline-derived CDR1 and CDR2 are MNHEY and SVGAGI. CDR3 nucleotide sequence: TGTGCCAGCACTCCCAGGGGTGTGAACTATGGCTACACCTTC. Translating gives CASTPRGVNYGYTF.

The chain uses TRBV7-9 and TRBJ2-3; 11 nucleotides agree with TRBD1. This CDR3 comprises 16 residues. V shed 5 bases, J shed 6 bases, and the junction held 10 bases outside the gene matches. Germline V gene sequence: CDR1 SEHNR, CDR2 FQNEAQ (reference sequence). The DNA of the CDR3 is TGTGCCAGCAGCATACGGACAGGGGGCACAGGGGATACGCAGTATTTT. Its protein product is CASSIRTGGTGDTQYF.

V and J are TRBV7-2 and TRBJ2-3, with D hard to call. This CDR3 has 14 residues. Between the trimmed V and J ends, which lost 4 bases and 7 bases, there was a span of 15 bases. In germline, CDR1 is SGHTA, CDR2 FQGNSA. CDR3 sequence (DNA): TGTGCCAGCAGCTCCGTTACGACTGCCCATACGCAGTATTTT. This encodes CASSSVTTAHTQYF. The full variable domain, its missing parts supplied by reference TRBV7-2 and TRBJ2-3, is GAGVSQSPSNKVTEKGKDVELRCDPISGHTALYWYRQSLGQGLEFLIYFQGNSAPDKSGLPSDRFSAERTGGSVSTLTIQRTQQEDSAVYLCASSSVTTAHTQYFGPGTRLTVL.

J is TRBJ2-7 and V is TRBV28; the D gene could be TRBD1 or TRBD2 (5 bases each). The CDR3 consists of 16 residues. Per the germline V gene, CDR1 is MDHEN and CDR2 is SYDVKM. Trimming left V 6 bases short and J 3 bases short, with 21 bases between. CDR3 nucleotides: TGTGCCAGCAGCCTCTCCGGGACGCACGGGGACTACGAGCAGTACTTC. Residues: CASSLSGTHGDYEQYF. Based on the CDR3 plus reference TRBV28 and TRBJ2-7, the full variable domain is DVKVTQSSRYLVKRTGEKVFLECVQDMDHENMFWYRQDPGLGLRLIYFSYDVKMKEKGDIPEGYSVSREKKERFSLILESASTNQTSMYLCASSLSGTHGDYEQYFGPGTRLTVT.

This clone was detected a few times. The chain uses TRBV5-4 and TRBJ2-7; either TRBD1 or TRBD2 may fit D (5 bases each). This CDR3 region has 14 residues. Trimming left V 3 bases short and J 3 bases short, with 13 bases between. Germline CDR1 SGHNT, CDR2 YYREEE (reference sequence). Here the CDR3 DNA reads TGTGCCAGCAGCTCCGCCGGGGCTCTCTACGAGCAGTACTTC. Translated: CASSSAGALYEQYF.

This clone was observed once. The chain's CDR3 is CASSRGSGLDYGYTF. The CDR3 bases are TGTGCCAGCAGCCGGGGTTCAGGGTTGGACTATGGCTACACCTTC. The chain recombines TRBV7-2 with TRBJ1-2; weak D call: TRBD1 (5 bases). CDR1 and CDR2 (germline): SGHTA, FQGNSA. The CDR3 runs 15 residues. Trimming took 5 bases from V and 3 from J, leaving 16 bases between them.

The chain is built from TRBV19 and TRBJ1-1, with D hard to call. V dropped 2 bases and J dropped 1 base, with 11 bases sitting between them. This CDR3 has 15 amino acids. Germline assignment: CDR1 LNHDA and CDR2 SQIVND (reference sequence). The CDR3 loop is CASSIRWGQNTEAFF. The CDR3 nucleotides read TGTGCCAGTAGTATACGTTGGGGTCAGAACACTGAAGCTTTCTTT.

The J gene is TRBJ1-6, the V gene TRBV5-1, with D possibly being TRBD1 (5 bases). CDR3 length: 17 residues. V gave up 0 bases and J gave up 10 bases, with 20 bases separating them. The V gene's germline CDR1 is SGHRS and CDR2 YFSETQ. CDR3 nucleotide sequence: TGCGCCAGCAGCTTGGAGGTTGGCGGCCAGGGCGTGTCACCCCTCCACTTT. Amino acid sequence: CASSLEVGGQGVSPLHF.